This T cell receptor beta chain appears in the sequencing data of a study of CD8 T cells in Susac syndrome. With random hexamers, reverse transcription was performed on about 0.5 to 1 ug of RNA. Coverage of TCR beta CDR3 amplification by immunoSEQ multiplex PCR extended to 54 Vbeta and 13 Jbeta. TCRdb redid the calling of the immunoSEQ multiplex PCR reads with MiXCR, one entry per CDR3 protein. The data hold about 280,000 distinct CDR3 sequences, with roughly 84% observed a single time. This CDR3 spans 16 amino acids. V was cut by 0 bases and J by 0 bases, with 6 bases left in between. In germline, CDR1 is MNHEY, CDR2 SVGAGI.

The source of this sequence is a human donor with multiple sclerosis. The sample was CD8+ T cells from PBMCs. The V and J genes are TRBV6-5 and TRBJ2-6; D call uncertain. The CDR3 loop reads CASSYSLRSGANVLTF. CDR3 sequence (DNA): TGTGCCAGCAGTTACTCTCTCCGCTCTGGGGCCAACGTCCTGACTTTC.